Sequencing of this T cell receptor (beta chain) was carried out in a study of T cells in women clearing cervical HPV infection. Study context: For cases, blood was sampled a median 149 days after lesion detection, interquartile range roughly 80 to 220 days. Broader study findings: CIN3+ cases had significantly higher TCR repertoire richness than controls, but evenness did not differ. TRBV6-7 relative abundance averaged approximately 0.1% in cases and under 0.2% in controls.

From germline, CDR1 is SGHTA and CDR2 FQGNSA. Trimming removed 5 bases at V and 3 bases at J, with 14 bases between. This CDR3 comprises 15 residues. Average input was approximately 1,100 ng genomic DNA for immunoSEQ TCR beta CDR3 amplification. Clones were sequenced by immunoSEQ multiplex PCR, and TCRdb holds only the in-frame ones, with some missing. Its table records tens of thousands of clones. A note on this clone: The target antigen is unknown. Coverage ceases 3 residues before the CDR3 finishes, and the germline J gene fills in the end. The sample contains more than one DNA sequence encoding this CDR3.

The chain carries TRBV7-2 and TRBJ1-3, with D maybe TRBD1 (5 bases). This TCR derives from a woman between 18 and 69 years old with a cervical HPV16 infection that either progressed to CIN3+ or cleared (not recorded which). Sequencing was done on a sample of blood buffy coat. CDR3 region: CASSPGGAYGNTIYF. CDR3 DNA (partial): TGTGCCAGCAGCCCCGGGGGAGCTTATGGAAACACC. The variable domain in full, completed from reference TRBV7-2 and TRBJ1-3, reads GAGVSQSPSNKVTEKGKDVELRCDPISGHTALYWYRQSLGQGLEFLIYFQGNSAPDKSGLPSDRFSAERTGGSVSTLTIQRTQQEDSAVYLCASSPGGAYGNTIYFGEGSWLTVV.